The TCR beta chain under discussion was sequenced for a study of shared clonotypes between healthy human individuals. Some clones are missing from TCRdb's copy, which holds only in-frame ones; the method was immunoSEQ multiplex PCR. The data hold about 980,000 clones, with 76% observed a single time. Overall study results and limits: Among donors, the sharing of clonotypes was expected to be influenced by sequencing depth. The study generally estimated greater richness for naive than memory subsets.

Note on this clone: Its antigen is currently unknown.

V was clipped by 5 bases and J by 3 bases; unmatched bases: 4. The germline CDR1 and CDR2 sequences are SGHVS and FQNEAQ. This CDR3 has 14 amino acids. Sequencing used memory CD4+ T cells sorted from blood. Subset reported: CD45RA-negative fraction. The sequence derives from a man between 18 and 35 years old in good health. This chain uses TRBV7-8 with TRBJ2-1; 7 bases line up with TRBD1. Here the CDR3 reads CASSRRDSYNEQFF. CDR3 in DNA: TGTGCCAGCAGCAGACGGGACAGCTACAATGAGCAGTTCTTC. Drawing the rest from reference TRBV7-8 and TRBJ2-1, the complete variable domain is GAGVSQSPRYKVAKRGQDVALRCDPISGHVSLFWYQQALGQGPEFLTYFQNEAQLDKSGLPSDRFFAERPEGSVSTLKIQRTQQEDSAVYLCASSRRDSYNEQFFGPGTRLTVL.